Sequencing of this T cell receptor beta chain was carried out in a study of cytomegalovirus exposure and HLA in healthy donors. This CDR3 is built from 15 residues. The germline gives CDR1 GTSNPN, CDR2 SVGIG (reference sequence). The V segment lost 5 bases and the J segment 6 bases; nucleotides outside the gene matches: 13. A multiplex PCR was run with 60 Vbeta primers and 13 Jbeta primers. Clones were sequenced by immunoSEQ multiplex PCR, and TCRdb holds only the in-frame ones, with some missing. The sample yields roughly 190,000 clones, 70% to 80% seen once. The clonotype comes from a young woman in good health and CMV-seropositive. This sequence joins TRBV30 and TRBJ2-7; 10 bases are a match to TRBD2. Material for sequencing was PBMCs. DNA of the CDR3: TGTGCCTGGGGAAACCCGGGACTAGCGCGGGGCGAGCAGTACTTC. It encodes CAWGNPGLARGEQYF.